What follows is one T cell receptor (beta chain) and its context. The clone's antigen remains unknown. No base qualities exist here, and no much larger clone lies one base off it. Healthy HIV-negative adults with no recently reported acute infections or vaccinations were included as donors. All donors were Caucasian adults living in Nashville, Tennessee, USA. CD4+ T cells were enriched by magnetic negative selection; naive cells were then positively selected on CD45RA, and the negative fraction formed the memory subset. Blood was obtained by leukapheresis, after which PBMCs were separated by Ficoll-Histopaque density gradient centrifugation and cryopreserved in liquid nitrogen vapor phase. Analytical flow cytometry was used to check the purity and quantity of every magnetically sorted T cell population. Genomic DNA was isolated from every sorted fraction and measured by UV absorbance on a Nanodrop 2000c.

TCR CDR3 regions were amplified from genomic DNA by multiplex PCR using the deep immunoSEQ assay. Genomic DNA extracted from each cell subset was distributed evenly over all wells of several immunoSEQ 96-well plates, and each plate served as one replicate. For sorted subsets, 200 to 250 ng genomic DNA, equal to some 28,000 T cell genomes, was loaded into each replicate PCR. Purified libraries were measured with a Qubit 3.0 fluorometer, size-checked on a Bioanalyzer 2100, and measured again with the KAPA Library Quantification kit. Every immunoSEQ 96-well plate was sequenced on a dedicated single-read 150-cycle Illumina NextSeq 550 flow cell. The study's own analysis went as follows. Because only junctional sequences without quality scores were contained in the immunoSEQ output, filtering matching that applied to full-length reads could not be performed. To assign V/J genes and CDR3, sequences were annotated using PyIR, a Python wrapper for IgBLAST v1.9, with IMGT germline references. Reads were removed for weak V/J assignments (E-value above 1e-6), missing CDR3, stop codons, out-of-frame junctions, or ambiguous translated residues. V3J clonotypes were defined as sequences sharing an identical inferred V gene, J gene, and CDR3 amino acid sequence. Percentage overlap between repertoires was computed as shared unique clonotypes divided by the size of the smaller repertoire. Richness of each repertoire was evaluated using RTK rarefaction, the Chao1 estimator, and Recon v2.1 estimates of unobserved clonotypes. Generation probabilities for all TCRbeta clonotypes obtained by the gDNA method from a few donors were computed using OLGA. The table was pulled from immuneACCESS by TCRdb, which kept in-frame rearrangements only. Such tables lose some clones; where checked, under half of the loss comes from unresolved V genes, and the rest has no known cause. That table gives V, J and clone size, and the DNA gave D and trimming. Counted in this sample were about 2,500,000 clones; roughly 92% of them appeared once. About 0.13% of the sample is held by the ten biggest clonotypes.

The CDR3 goes from the cysteine to the phenylalanine over 14 residues. Of all the DNA, just the CDR3 is kept, 42 bases in frame from base 1. CDR1 and CDR2 (MGHDK, SYGVNS) derive from the germline V gene. The junction shows trimming of 3 bases on V and 2 bases on J, plus 10 bases between the germline ends. This sample is part of a study of shared clonotypes between healthy human individuals (dated by TCRdb to the early 2020s). Study-wide context: A few men and a couple of women, aged 18 to 49 years, made up the cohort. Each donor's leukapheresis produced roughly between roughly 0.85 and 9.5 billion PBMCs. To increase sequencing depth and limit assay-specific biases, different laboratories used diverse techniques to prepare libraries and sequence TCR repertoires. The study deeply sequenced blood TCR repertoires of several healthy adults to estimate repertoire size and the extent of clonotype sharing between individuals. For each donor, CD4 naive and CD4 memory were each given three plates, CD8 naive was given two plates, and CD8 memory was given one plate. The paper's findings and limits, for the study overall: When several donors were compared, the shared fraction of clonotypes was roughly 4.8% for naive CD4, more than 3% for naive CD8, roughly 2.5% for memory CD4, and approximately 0.4% for memory CD8. Estimated clonotype richness was generally larger for naive than for memory subsets. Because the study included only a small number of donors, the genetic and exposure-history diversity represented was limited. Only blood was sampled, and tissue TCR repertoires likely differ from those in blood. Higher generation probabilities were observed for clonotypes shared by all four sorted-subset donors than for non-shared clonotypes. Pairwise subsampling led to the expectation that sequencing depth would affect the degree of clonotype sharing among donors. Rarefaction of sorted-subset datasets indicated incomplete sequencing despite the large sequencing depth.

The chain is encoded by TRBV25-1 joined to TRBJ2-5; the D segment cannot be called with confidence. Sequenced material: naive CD4+ T cells sorted from blood. Interpreted using the paper, the cell subset or site label stands for: CD45RA+ positively selected. This clonotype was sampled from a man aged 18 to 29 in good health. The DNA is TGTGCCAGCAGTGATCCGAGCGTACAAGAGACCCAGTACTTC. This codes for CASSDPSVQETQYF.